Below are 18 T cell receptor beta chains sequenced from a single sample in a study of T-cell memory formation after mild COVID-19. TCRdb passed the 5' RACE reads through MiXCR, listing each CDR3 protein once. The table shows roughly 400,000 distinct CDR3 sequences, with roughly 26% occurring only once. Sequencing was done on a sample of PBMCs or a T cell subset sorted from them (not recorded which). All receptors come from an adult woman who had mild COVID-19 (a few samples of this study predate the infection). Cell type and time point are not known.

V usage is TRBV4-2 and J usage is TRBJ1-2, with a possible D match to TRBD1 (5 bases). The CDR3 consists of 15 residues. Germline-derived CDR1 and CDR2 are LGHNA and YNFKEQ. V gave up 4 bases and J gave up 8 bases, with 20 bases separating them. The CDR3 loop is CASSRSGTGEGGYTF. CDR3 nucleotide sequence: TGTGCCAGCAGCCGATCCGGGACCGGAGAGGGAGGCTACACCTTC.

This clonotype was observed a few times. This chain links TRBV7-3 with TRBJ1-1, with a weak D call TRBD1 (5 bases). Trimming shortened V by 1 base and J by 1 base, and 10 bases separated the two germline ends. The CDR3 is 15 amino acids. The germline V gene has CDR1 SGHTA and CDR2 FQGTGA. The CDR3 loop reads CASSLMGQPNTEAFF. The CDR3 DNA sequence: TGTGCCAGCAGCTTAATGGGGCAGCCGAACACTGAAGCTTTCTTT. The entire variable domain, with the rest obtained from reference TRBV7-3 and TRBJ1-1, is as follows: GAGVSQTPSNKVTEKGKYVELRCDPISGHTALYWYRQSLGQGPEFLIYFQGTGAADDSGLPNDRFFAVRPEGSVSTLKIQRTERGDSAVYLCASSLMGQPNTEAFFGQGTRLTVV.

The V gene is TRBV25-1, the J gene TRBJ2-2; 8 nucleotides match TRBD1. V lost 10 bases to trimming and J lost 1 base; unmatched junction nucleotides: 8. This CDR3 spans 15 amino acids. The germline CDR1 and CDR2 sequences are MGHDK and SYGVNS. CDR3 DNA sequence: TGTGCCATCCGAACCGGGACAGGGAACACCGGGGAGCTGTTTTTT. It yields the protein CAIRTGTGNTGELFF.

This rearrangement joins TRBV6-2 or TRBV6-3 to TRBJ2-2; TRBD2 aligns across 10 bases. The V gene's germline CDR1 is MNHEY and CDR2 SVGEGT. Trimming took 4 bases from V and 5 from J; bases not matched to a gene: 10. The CDR3 length is 17 residues. In DNA form, the CDR3 reads TGTGCCAGCAGTTTCTCCCCCCTAGCGGGAGAAACCGGGGAGCTGTTTTTT. This translates into CASSFSPLAGETGELFF.

The genes are TRBV2 and TRBJ2-3; D not resolved. The CDR3 totals 13 residues. CDR1 SNHLY and CDR2 FYNNEI come from the germline V gene. Trimming pared 8 bases from V and 2 bases from J, leaving 11 bases between. The CDR3: CASCGDLTDTQYF. The CDR3 nucleotides are TGTGCCAGCTGTGGGGATCTCACAGATACGCAGTATTTT.

This clonotype was detected a few times. This chain connects TRBV19 to TRBJ2-2, with a weak D call TRBD2 (6 bases). Germline-derived CDR1 and CDR2 are LNHDA and SQIVND (reference sequence). V was trimmed by 5 bases and J by 6 bases, leaving 19 bases between them. CDR3 size: 16 residues. The CDR3 bases are TGTGCCAGTAGTCCGGGAGCGGCCAAGAGGCCCGGGGAGCTGTTTTTT. This encodes CASSPGAAKRPGELFF.

The CDR3: CASSPSATNEKLFF. As DNA, the CDR3 is TGTGCCAGCTCACCCAGTGCAACTAATGAAAAACTGTTTTTT. This chain connects TRBV18 to TRBJ1-4; D unclear. This CDR3 spans 14 amino acids. Germline V gene lookup returns CDR1 KGHSH and CDR2 LQKENI. V was trimmed by 3 bases and J by 0 bases, leaving 5 bases between them.

The J gene is TRBJ2-1, the V gene TRBV11-3; 10 bases agree with TRBD2. This CDR3 has 17 amino acids. Per the germline V gene, CDR1 is SGHNT and CDR2 is YENEEA. V lost 0 bases to trimming and J lost 5 bases; unmatched junction nucleotides: 7. The CDR3 sequence is CASSLEALAGVDNEQFF. The DNA for the CDR3 is TGTGCCAGCAGCTTAGAGGCCCTAGCGGGAGTGGACAATGAGCAGTTCTTC.

J is TRBJ2-7 and V is TRBV20-1; 8 bases agree with TRBD1. There are 15 residues in the CDR3. Germline trimming cut 3 bases from V and 0 bases from J; bases unmatched to any gene: 7. Germline V gene lookup returns CDR1 DFQATT and CDR2 SNEGSKA (reference sequence). The CDR3 here is CSASKGQVPSYEQYF. The DNA of the CDR3 is TGCAGTGCTAGTAAGGGACAGGTTCCCTCCTACGAGCAGTACTTC.

This chain connects TRBV18 to TRBJ2-1; 12 bases map to TRBD2. V shed 3 bases and J 6 bases; nucleotides not matched to a gene: 6. This CDR3 has 16 residues. Germline CDR1 KGHSH, CDR2 LQKENI. The CDR3 reads CASSPLGLAGPNEQFF. The CDR3 DNA follows: TGTGCCAGCTCACCGCTAGGACTAGCGGGACCCAATGAGCAGTTCTTC.

This rearrangement joins TRBV15 to TRBJ2-7; the D gene is possibly TRBD1 (7 bases). CDR3 length: 15 residues. Trimming stripped 0 bases from V and 3 bases from J, with 12 bases between. Germline values: CDR1 LNHNV, CDR2 YYDKDF (reference sequence). CDR3 coding DNA: TGTGCCACCAGCAGAGATCGGCAGGGGGGCTACGAGCAGTACTTC. Translated, it gives CATSRDRQGGYEQYF.

This clonotype was detected a few times. This rearrangement joins TRBV5-1 to TRBJ1-1, with a tentative D call TRBD1 (6 bases). V lost 4 bases, J lost 2 bases, and 15 bases lay in between. Germline V gene data show CDR1 as SGHRS and CDR2 as YFSETQ. The CDR3 length is 15 residues. For the CDR3, the DNA is TGCGCCAGCAGCCCGGGGGGCGCCGCAAACACTGAAGCTTTCTTT. This encodes CASSPGGAANTEAFF.

The rearrangement links TRBV6-2 or TRBV6-3 to TRBJ2-1, with D unclear. V lost 0 bases, J lost 9 bases, and 9 bases lay in between. The CDR3 contains 13 residues. Germline CDR1 reads MNHEY; CDR2 reads SVGEGT. The CDR3 region is CASSYSWTLEQFF. CDR3 bases: TGTGCCAGCAGTTACTCTTGGACCCTTGAGCAGTTCTTC.

The table lists this clonotype with a count of one. The chain recombines TRBV6-2 or TRBV6-3 with TRBJ1-1; weak D call: TRBD1 (5 bases). The V gene lost 0 bases and the J gene lost 0 bases, with 11 bases spanning the gap. Germline CDR1 and CDR2: MNHEY and SVGEGT. CDR3 size: 16 residues. The CDR3 DNA reads as TGTGCCAGCAGTTACTCGGGCCGGGACCTGAACACTGAAGCTTTCTTT. Translated: CASSYSGRDLNTEAFF.

This clonotype has more than one count but fewer than ten. As DNA, the CDR3 is TGCGCCAGCAGCTTGGCTCGGGGGCTTGATTCCTACGAGCAGTACTTC. Translation gives CASSLARGLDSYEQYF. The chain employs TRBV5-1 and TRBJ2-7, with D tentatively TRBD1 or TRBD2 (6 bases each). Germline assignment: CDR1 SGHRS and CDR2 YFSETQ. V was shortened by 0 bases and J by 1 base, with 14 bases between the two germline ends. The CDR3 runs 16 residues.

Only a few counts were recorded for this clonotype. A junction end diverges from the germline sequence, so it may reflect a read error. The chain employs TRBV7-7 and TRBJ2-1, with D perhaps matching TRBD2 (5 bases). This CDR3 is built from 12 residues. From germline, CDR1 is SSHAT and CDR2 FNYEAQ (reference sequence). CDR3 sequence reads: CASSGRDNEQFF. The CDR3 bases are TGTGCTAGCAGCGGCCGGGACAATGAGCAGTTCTTC.

This clonotype was seen a few times. V and J are TRBV7-8 and TRBJ2-5; 15 bases line up with TRBD2. Germline lookup yields CDR1 SGHVS and CDR2 FQNEAQ. The V gene end was trimmed by 5 bases and the J gene end by 5 bases; junction bases not matched to a gene: 12. The CDR3 is 18 residues long. The CDR3 nucleotides read TGTGCCAGCAGCCCCGCCCGGACTAGCGGGAGGGCCGGTGAGACCCAGTACTTC. This sequence encodes CASSPARTSGRAGETQYF.

V and J are TRBV6-2 or TRBV6-3 and TRBJ1-2; possibly TRBD1 for D (5 bases). The CDR3 has 16 residues. Germline V gives CDR1 MNHEY, CDR2 SVGEGT. The V and J ends lost 6 bases and 8 bases respectively, with 25 bases between them. Here the CDR3 DNA reads TGTGCCAGCAGACCCAACGAGGGAATTGGACAAGAAGGCTACACCTTC. This translates into CASRPNEGIGQEGYTF.